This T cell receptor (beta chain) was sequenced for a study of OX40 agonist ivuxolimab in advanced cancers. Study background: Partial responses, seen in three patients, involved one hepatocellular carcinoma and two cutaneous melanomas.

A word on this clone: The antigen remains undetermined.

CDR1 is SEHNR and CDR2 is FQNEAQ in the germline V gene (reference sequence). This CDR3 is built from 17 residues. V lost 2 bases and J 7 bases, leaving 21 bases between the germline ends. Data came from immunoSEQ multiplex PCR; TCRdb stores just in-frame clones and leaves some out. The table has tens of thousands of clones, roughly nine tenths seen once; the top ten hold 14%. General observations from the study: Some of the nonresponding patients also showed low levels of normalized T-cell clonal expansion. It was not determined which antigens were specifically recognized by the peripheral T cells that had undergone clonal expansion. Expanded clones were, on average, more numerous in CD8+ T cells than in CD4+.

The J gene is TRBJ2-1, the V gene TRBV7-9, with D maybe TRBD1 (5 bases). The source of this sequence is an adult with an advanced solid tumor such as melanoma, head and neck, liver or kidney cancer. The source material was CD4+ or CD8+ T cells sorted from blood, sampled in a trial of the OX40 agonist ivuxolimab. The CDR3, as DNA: TGTGCCAGCAGCTTAATCTTCGGGCTCAACAGGTGGAATGAGCAGTTCTTC. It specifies CASSLIFGLNRWNEQFF.